The 7 T cell receptor beta chains in this list originate from one sample, sequenced in a study of T cell responses to AZD1222 COVID-19 vaccine. Profiled with immunoSEQ multiplex PCR; TCRdb holds only in-frame clones, not every one. Of roughly 92,000 clones in the sample, 90% were seen once. Sequences were derived from peripheral blood, sampled on day 0 of AZD1222 vaccination. The receptor source for this set is an adult in good health.

The sample holds one count of this clone. This sequence joins TRBV2 and TRBJ1-2, with a possible D match to TRBD1 (6 bases). Between the trimmed V and J ends, which lost 5 bases and 4 bases, there was a span of 14 bases. The CDR3 is made up of 14 amino acids. Germline loops: CDR1 SNHLY, CDR2 FYNNEI. The CDR3 nucleotides read TGTGCCAGCAGTACCGGGACAAACCCCTATGGCTACACCTTC. This codes for CASSTGTNPYGYTF.

V is TRBV4-1 and J is TRBJ2-7, with a tentative D call TRBD1 (6 bases). CDR3 length equals 17 residues. Germline-derived CDR1 and CDR2 are MGHRA and YSYEKL. The germline V and J ends were trimmed by 1 base and 2 bases, with 18 bases remaining between them. In DNA, the CDR3 is TGCGCCAGCAGCCAAGTCCAACAGGGCTGGGGCCCCTACGAGCAGTACTTC. Its translation: CASSQVQQGWGPYEQYF.

This clone was recorded only once. V gene TRBV4-3 combines with J gene TRBJ2-5; D is ambiguous. CDR3 length equals 13 residues. Trimming shortened V by 0 bases and J by 5 bases, and 7 bases separated the two germline ends. CDR1 and CDR2 from the germline V gene are LGHNA and YSLEER. CDR3 sequence reads: CASSQDRLETQYF. The CDR3 DNA sequence: TGCGCCAGCAGCCAAGACAGGCTGGAGACCCAGTACTTC.

The chain combines TRBV10-2 with TRBJ1-2, with 7 bases matching TRBD1. V lost 2 bases, J lost 6 bases, and 3 bases stayed unmatched. In germline, CDR1 is WSHSY, CDR2 SAAADI. The CDR3 extends over 13 amino acids. CDR3 sequence: CASSETGADGYTF. CDR3 sequence (DNA): TGCGCCAGCAGTGAGACAGGGGCTGATGGCTACACCTTC.

This clone was detected only once. The chain carries TRBV2 and TRBJ2-3; maybe TRBD2 (5 bases). The CDR3 has 13 residues. The V and J ends lost 6 bases and 4 bases respectively, with 11 bases between them. Germline V gives CDR1 SNHLY, CDR2 FYNNEI. The CDR3 reads CASSVDYSDTQYF. The CDR3 DNA reads TGTGCCAGCAGCGTAGACTATTCAGATACGCAGTATTTT.

The CDR3 region has the DNA TGTGCCAGCAGCTTAGCGAAGGTTGGGACAGGGAAGGTCCAAGAGACCCAGTACTTC. Protein sequence: CASSLAKVGTGKVQETQYF. J is TRBJ2-5 and V is TRBV7-6; 9 bases are a match to TRBD1. Germline V CDR1 and CDR2: SGHVS, FNYEAQ. Trimming removed 0 bases from V and 1 base from J; junction bases left unmatched: 12. There are 19 residues in the CDR3.

The V call is TRBV19, the J call TRBJ1-2; D unresolved. Germline assignment: CDR1 LNHDA and CDR2 SQIVND (reference sequence). This CDR3 comprises 12 residues. V lost 6 bases to trimming and J lost 4 bases, with 9 bases between them. The CDR3 nucleotides are TGTGCCAGTAGAAGCCCGAGCTATGGCTACACCTTC. Amino acid sequence: CASRSPSYGYTF.